This T cell receptor beta chain is from a study of graft-versus-host responses after intestinal transplantation. With respect to this clone: Its antigen is still unknown. The junction does not match germline at one end; this may be a read error.

The method was immunoSEQ multiplex PCR; TCRdb's version includes in-frame clones alone and lacks a portion of them. Altogether about 88,000 clones are present, 94% being singletons, with the ten largest covering roughly 0.17%. This TCR derives from a human donor who was the organ donor for an intestinal transplant. The source material was unstimulated CD4+ T cells sorted from spleen or lymph node cells, sampled before transplant.

The CDR3 region has the DNA TGTGCTAGCAGCTTAGGGACAGGGGGCGAAGGGACCCAGTACTTC. This encodes CASSLGTGGEGTQYF. This chain joins TRBV7-7 and TRBJ2-5; 12 nucleotides agree with TRBD1. The CDR3 loop spans 15 amino acids. The V gene's germline CDR1 is SSHAT and CDR2 FNYEAQ (reference sequence).